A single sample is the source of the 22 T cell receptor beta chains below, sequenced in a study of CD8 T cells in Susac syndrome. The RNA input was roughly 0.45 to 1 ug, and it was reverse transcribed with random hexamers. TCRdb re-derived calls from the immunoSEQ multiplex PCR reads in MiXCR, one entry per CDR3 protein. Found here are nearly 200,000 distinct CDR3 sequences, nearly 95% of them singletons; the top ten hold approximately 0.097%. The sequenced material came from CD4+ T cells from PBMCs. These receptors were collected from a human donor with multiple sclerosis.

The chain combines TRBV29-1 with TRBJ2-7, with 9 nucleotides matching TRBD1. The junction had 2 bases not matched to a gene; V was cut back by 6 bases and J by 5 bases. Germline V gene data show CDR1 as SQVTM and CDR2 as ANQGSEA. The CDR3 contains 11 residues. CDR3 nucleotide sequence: TGCAGCGTCGGGACAGGGAACGAGCAGTACTTC. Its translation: CSVGTGNEQYF.

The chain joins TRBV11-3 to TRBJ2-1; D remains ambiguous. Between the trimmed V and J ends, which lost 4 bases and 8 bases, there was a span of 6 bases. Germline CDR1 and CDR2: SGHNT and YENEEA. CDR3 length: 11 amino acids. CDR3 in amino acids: CASSSDYEQFF. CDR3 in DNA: TGTGCCAGCAGCTCTGACTATGAGCAGTTCTTC.

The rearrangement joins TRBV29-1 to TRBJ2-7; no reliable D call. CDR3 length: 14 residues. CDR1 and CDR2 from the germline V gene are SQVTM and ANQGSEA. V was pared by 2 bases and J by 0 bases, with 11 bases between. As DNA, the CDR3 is TGCAGCGTTGAATTAACAGCGAGCTCCTACGAGCAGTACTTC. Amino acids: CSVELTASSYEQYF.

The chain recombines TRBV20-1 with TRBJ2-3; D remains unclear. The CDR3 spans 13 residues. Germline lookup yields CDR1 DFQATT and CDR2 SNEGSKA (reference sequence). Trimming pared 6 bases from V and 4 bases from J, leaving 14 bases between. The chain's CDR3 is CSASIRQADTQYF. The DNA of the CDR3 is TGCAGTGCCTCTATACGGCAGGCAGATACGCAGTATTTT.

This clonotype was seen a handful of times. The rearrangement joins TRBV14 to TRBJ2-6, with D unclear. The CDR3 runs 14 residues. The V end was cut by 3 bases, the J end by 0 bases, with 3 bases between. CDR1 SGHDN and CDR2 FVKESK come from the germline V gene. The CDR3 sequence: CASSQASGANVLTF. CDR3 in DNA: TGTGCCAGCAGCCAGGCCTCTGGGGCCAACGTCCTGACTTTC.

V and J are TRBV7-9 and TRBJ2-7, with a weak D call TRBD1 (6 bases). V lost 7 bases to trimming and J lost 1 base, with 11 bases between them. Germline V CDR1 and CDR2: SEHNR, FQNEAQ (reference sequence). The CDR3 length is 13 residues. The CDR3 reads CASNYRASYEQYF. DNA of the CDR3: TGTGCCAGCAATTACAGGGCTTCCTACGAGCAGTACTTC.

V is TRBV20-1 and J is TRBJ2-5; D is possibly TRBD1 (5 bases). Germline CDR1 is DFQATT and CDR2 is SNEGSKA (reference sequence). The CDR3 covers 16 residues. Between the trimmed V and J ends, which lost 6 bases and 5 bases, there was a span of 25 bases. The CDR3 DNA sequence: TGCAGTGCCCCAAGCATCAGGGCCCGCGGAGAGGAGACCCAGTACTTC. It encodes CSAPSIRARGEETQYF.

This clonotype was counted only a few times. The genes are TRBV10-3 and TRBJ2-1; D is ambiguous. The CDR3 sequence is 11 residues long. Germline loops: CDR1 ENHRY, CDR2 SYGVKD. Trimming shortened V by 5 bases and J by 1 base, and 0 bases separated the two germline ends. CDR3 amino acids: CAISSYNEQFF. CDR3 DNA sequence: TGTGCCATCAGTTCCTACAATGAGCAGTTCTTC.

The CDR3 coding sequence is TGTGCCATCAGTGACCTTAACCCGGGACAGGGCCCCTACGAGCAGTACTTC. This encodes CAISDLNPGQGPYEQYF. V is TRBV10-3 and J is TRBJ2-7, with 9 bases fitting TRBD1. The trim removed 3 bases at V and 2 bases at J, leaving 11 bases unmatched. The CDR3 totals 17 residues. Germline assignment: CDR1 ENHRY and CDR2 SYGVKD.

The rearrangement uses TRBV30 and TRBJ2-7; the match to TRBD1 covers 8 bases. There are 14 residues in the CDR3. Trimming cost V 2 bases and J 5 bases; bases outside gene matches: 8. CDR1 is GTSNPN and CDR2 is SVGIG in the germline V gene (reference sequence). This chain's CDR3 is CAWSTGQDPNEQYF. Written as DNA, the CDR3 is TGTGCCTGGAGTACGGGACAGGACCCTAACGAGCAGTACTTC. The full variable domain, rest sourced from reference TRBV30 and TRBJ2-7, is SQTIHQWPATLVQPVGSPLSLECTVEGTSNPNLYWYRQAAGRGLQLLFYSVGIGQISSEVPQNLSASRPQDRQFILSSKKLLLSDSGFYLCAWSTGQDPNEQYFGPGTRLTVT.

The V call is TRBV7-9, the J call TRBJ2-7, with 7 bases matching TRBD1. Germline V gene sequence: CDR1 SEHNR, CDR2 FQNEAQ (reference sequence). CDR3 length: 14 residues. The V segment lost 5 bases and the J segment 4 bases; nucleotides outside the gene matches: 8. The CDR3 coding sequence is TGTGCCAGCAGCCGTAAGGGGGCCCCGTACGAGCAGTACTTC. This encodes CASSRKGAPYEQYF.

As DNA, the CDR3 is TGCAGCTATTATGGGAATGAGCAGTTCTTC. Translation: CSYYGNEQFF. This chain uses TRBV29-1 with TRBJ2-1; no clear D. This CDR3 region has 10 residues. The germline V and J ends were trimmed by 8 bases and 7 bases, with 9 bases remaining between them. Germline V gene data show CDR1 as SQVTM and CDR2 as ANQGSEA.

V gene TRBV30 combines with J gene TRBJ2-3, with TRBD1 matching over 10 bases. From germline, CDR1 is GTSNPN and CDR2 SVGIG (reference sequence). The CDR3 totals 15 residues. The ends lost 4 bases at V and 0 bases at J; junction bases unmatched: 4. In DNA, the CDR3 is TGTGCCTGGATGGGGGACAGGGGTAGCACAGATACGCAGTATTTT. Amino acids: CAWMGDRGSTDTQYF.

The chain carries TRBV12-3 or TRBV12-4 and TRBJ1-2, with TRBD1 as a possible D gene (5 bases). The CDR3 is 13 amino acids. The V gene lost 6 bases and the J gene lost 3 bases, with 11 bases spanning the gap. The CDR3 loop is CASRLGRYYGYTF. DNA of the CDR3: TGTGCCAGCAGATTGGGACGGTACTATGGCTACACCTTC.

CDR3 residues: CASSSFDLYYEQYF. In nucleotides, the CDR3 is TGTGCCAGCAGCTCCTTCGACCTCTACTACGAGCAGTACTTC. The chain carries TRBV7-9 and TRBJ2-7; the D is unclear. Trimming pared 4 bases from V and 3 bases from J, leaving 13 bases between. CDR1 and CDR2 (germline): SEHNR, FQNEAQ (reference sequence). This CDR3 is built from 14 residues.

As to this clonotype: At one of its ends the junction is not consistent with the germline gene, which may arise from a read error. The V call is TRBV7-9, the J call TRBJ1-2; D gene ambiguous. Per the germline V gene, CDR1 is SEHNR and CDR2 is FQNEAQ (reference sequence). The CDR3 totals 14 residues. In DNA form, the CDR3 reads TGTGCCAGCATCTTAGCCAGCGGAGTCTCTGGCTACACCTTC. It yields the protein CASILASGVSGYTF. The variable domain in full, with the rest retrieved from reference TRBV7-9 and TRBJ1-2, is DTGVSQNPRHKITKRGQNVTFRCDPISEHNRLYWYRQTLGQGPEFLTYFQNEAQLEKSRLLSDRFSAERPKGSFSTLEIQRTEQGDSAMYLCASILASGVSGYTFGSGTRLTVV.

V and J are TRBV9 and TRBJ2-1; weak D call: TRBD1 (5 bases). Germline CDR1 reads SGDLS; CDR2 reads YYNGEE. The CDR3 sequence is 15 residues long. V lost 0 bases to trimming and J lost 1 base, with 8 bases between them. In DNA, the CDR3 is TGTGCCAGCAGCGTAGGGGGCACGTCCTACAATGAGCAGTTCTTC. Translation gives CASSVGGTSYNEQFF.

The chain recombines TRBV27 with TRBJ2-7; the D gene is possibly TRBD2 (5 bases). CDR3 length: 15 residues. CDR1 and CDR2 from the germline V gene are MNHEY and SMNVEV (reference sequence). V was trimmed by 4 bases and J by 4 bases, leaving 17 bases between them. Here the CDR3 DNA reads TGTGCCAGCAGTTCGCACGGACTGACACCTTACGAGCAGTACTTC. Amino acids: CASSSHGLTPYEQYF.

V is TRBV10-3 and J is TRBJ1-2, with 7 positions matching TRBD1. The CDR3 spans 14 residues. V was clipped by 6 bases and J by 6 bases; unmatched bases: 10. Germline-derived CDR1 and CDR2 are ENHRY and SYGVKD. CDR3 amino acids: CAIRAQQGTHGYTF. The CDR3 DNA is TGTGCCATCAGAGCCCAACAGGGGACGCATGGCTACACCTTC.

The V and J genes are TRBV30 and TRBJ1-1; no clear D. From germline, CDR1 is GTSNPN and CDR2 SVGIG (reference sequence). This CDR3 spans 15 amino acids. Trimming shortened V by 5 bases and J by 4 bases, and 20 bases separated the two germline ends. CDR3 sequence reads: CAWVGMTVGGTEAFF. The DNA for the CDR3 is TGTGCCTGGGTGGGAATGACGGTCGGTGGCACTGAAGCTTTCTTT. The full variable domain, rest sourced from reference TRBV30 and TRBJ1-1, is SQTIHQWPATLVQPVGSPLSLECTVEGTSNPNLYWYRQAAGRGLQLLFYSVGIGQISSEVPQNLSASRPQDRQFILSSKKLLLSDSGFYLCAWVGMTVGGTEAFFGQGTRLTVV.

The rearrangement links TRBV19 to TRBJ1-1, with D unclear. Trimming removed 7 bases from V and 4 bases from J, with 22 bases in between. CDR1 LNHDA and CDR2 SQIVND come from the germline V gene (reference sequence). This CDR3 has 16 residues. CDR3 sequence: CASTPGGPSVVTEAFF. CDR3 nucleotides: TGTGCCAGTACCCCGGGAGGGCCCTCCGTGGTCACTGAAGCTTTCTTT. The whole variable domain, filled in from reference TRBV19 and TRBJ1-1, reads DGGITQSPKYLFRKEGQNVTLSCEQNLNHDAMYWYRQDPGQGLRLIYYSQIVNDFQKGDIAEGYSVSREKKESFPLTVTSAQKNPTAFYLCASTPGGPSVVTEAFFGQGTRLTVV.

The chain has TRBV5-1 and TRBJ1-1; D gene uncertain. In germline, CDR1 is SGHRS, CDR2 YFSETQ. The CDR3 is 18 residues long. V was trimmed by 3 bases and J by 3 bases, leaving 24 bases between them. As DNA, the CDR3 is TGCGCCAGCAGCTGGGGAAGGTCCCCGCAGCCGGTGGACACTGAAGCTTTCTTT. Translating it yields CASSWGRSPQPVDTEAFF.